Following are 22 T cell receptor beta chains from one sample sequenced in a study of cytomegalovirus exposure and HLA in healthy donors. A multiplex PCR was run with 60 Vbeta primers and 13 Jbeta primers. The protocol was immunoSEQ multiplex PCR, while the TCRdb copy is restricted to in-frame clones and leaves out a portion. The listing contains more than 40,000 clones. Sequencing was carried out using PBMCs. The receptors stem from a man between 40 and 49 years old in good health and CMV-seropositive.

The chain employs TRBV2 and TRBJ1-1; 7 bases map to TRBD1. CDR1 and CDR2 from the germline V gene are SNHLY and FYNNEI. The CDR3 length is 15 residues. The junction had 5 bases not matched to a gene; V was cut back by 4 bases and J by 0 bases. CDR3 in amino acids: CASSGAGGLNTEAFF. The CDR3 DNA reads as TGTGCCAGCAGTGGGGCAGGGGGGTTGAACACTGAAGCTTTCTTT.

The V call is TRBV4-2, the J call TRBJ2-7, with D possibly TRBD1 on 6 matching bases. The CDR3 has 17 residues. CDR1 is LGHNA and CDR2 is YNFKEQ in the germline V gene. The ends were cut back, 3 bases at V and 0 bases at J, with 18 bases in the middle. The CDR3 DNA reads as TGTGCCAGCAGCCATAAAACTCGGGACACCAGCTCCTACGAGCAGTACTTC. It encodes CASSHKTRDTSSYEQYF.

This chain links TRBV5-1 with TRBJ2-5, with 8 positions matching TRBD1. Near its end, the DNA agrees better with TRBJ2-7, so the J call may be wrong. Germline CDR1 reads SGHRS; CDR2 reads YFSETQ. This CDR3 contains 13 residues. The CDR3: CASSGQGSYEQYF. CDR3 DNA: TGCGCCAGCAGTGGACAGGGATCCTACGAGCAGTACTTC.

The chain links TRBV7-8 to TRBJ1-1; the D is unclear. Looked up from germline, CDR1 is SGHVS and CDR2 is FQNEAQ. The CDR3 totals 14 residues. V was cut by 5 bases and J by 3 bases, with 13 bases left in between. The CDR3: CASSPVMAYTEAFF. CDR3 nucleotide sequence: TGTGCCAGCAGCCCCGTGATGGCCTACACTGAAGCTTTCTTT.

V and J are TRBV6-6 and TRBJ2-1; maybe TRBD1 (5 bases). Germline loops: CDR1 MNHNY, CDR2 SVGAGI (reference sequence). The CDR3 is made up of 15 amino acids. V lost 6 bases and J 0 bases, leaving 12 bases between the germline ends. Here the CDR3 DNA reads TGTGCCAGCAGCCCACAGGCACTCTCCTACAATGAGCAGTTCTTC. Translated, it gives CASSPQALSYNEQFF.

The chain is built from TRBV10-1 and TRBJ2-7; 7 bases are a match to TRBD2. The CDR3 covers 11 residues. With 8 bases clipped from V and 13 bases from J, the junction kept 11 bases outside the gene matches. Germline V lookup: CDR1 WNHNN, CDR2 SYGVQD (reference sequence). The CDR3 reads CASQRGSAKYF. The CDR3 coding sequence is TGCGCCAGCCAGCGGGGCTCCGCAAAATACTTC.

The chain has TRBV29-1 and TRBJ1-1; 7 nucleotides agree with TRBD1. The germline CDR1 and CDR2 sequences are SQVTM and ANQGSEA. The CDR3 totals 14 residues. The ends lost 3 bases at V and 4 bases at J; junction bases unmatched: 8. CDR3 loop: CSVEGRDRGTEAFF. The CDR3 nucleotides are TGCAGCGTTGAGGGGCGGGACAGAGGCACTGAAGCTTTCTTT.

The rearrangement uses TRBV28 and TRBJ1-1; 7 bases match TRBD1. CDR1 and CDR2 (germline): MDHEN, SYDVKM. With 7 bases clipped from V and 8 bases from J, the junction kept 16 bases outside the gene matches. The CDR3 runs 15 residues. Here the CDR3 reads CASNRDRLTVAEAFF. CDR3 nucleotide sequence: TGTGCCAGCAATCGGGACAGACTCACAGTAGCCGAAGCTTTCTTT.

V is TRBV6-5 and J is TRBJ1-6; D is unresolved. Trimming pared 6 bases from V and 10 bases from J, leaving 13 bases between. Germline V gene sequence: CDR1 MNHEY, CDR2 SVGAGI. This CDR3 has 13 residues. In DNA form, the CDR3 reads TGTGCCAGCAGACCGACGACGGGGTCACCCCTCCACTTT. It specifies CASRPTTGSPLHF.

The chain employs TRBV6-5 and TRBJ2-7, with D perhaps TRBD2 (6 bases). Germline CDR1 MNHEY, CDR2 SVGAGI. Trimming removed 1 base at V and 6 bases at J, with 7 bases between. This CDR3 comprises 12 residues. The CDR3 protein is CASSYWGGEQYF. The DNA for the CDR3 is TGTGCCAGCAGTTACTGGGGAGGCGAGCAGTACTTC.

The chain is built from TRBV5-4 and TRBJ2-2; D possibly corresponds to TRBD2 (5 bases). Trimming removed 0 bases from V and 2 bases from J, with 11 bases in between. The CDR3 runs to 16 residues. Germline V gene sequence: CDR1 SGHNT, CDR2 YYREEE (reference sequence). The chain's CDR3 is CASSLVGGPNTGELFF. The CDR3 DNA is TGTGCCAGCAGCTTGGTCGGCGGGCCTAACACCGGGGAGCTGTTTTTT.

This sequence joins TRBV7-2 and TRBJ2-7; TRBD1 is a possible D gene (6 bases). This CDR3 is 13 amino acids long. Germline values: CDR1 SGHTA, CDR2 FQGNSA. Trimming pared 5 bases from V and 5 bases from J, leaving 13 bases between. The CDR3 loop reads CASSRASGDEQYF. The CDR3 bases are TGTGCCAGCAGCCGTGCGTCAGGGGACGAGCAGTACTTC.

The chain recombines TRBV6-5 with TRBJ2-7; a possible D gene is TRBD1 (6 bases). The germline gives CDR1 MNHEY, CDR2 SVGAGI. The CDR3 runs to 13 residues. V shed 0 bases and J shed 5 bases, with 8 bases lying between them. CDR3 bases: TGTGCCAGCAGTTACTCTTCAGGGGACGAGCAGTACTTC. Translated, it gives CASSYSSGDEQYF.

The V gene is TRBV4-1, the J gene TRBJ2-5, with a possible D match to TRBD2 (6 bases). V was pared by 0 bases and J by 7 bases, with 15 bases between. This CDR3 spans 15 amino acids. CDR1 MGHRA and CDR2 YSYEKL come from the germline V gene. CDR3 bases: TGCGCCAGCAGCCAAGATAGCGGCGGCCTGAGGACCCAGTACTTC. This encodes CASSQDSGGLRTQYF.

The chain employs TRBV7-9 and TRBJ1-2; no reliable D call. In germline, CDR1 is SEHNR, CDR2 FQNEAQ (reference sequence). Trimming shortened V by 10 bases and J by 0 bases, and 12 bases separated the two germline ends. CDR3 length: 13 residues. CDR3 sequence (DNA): TGTGCCACCCCATTGGGCGCTAACTATGGCTACACCTTC. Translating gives CATPLGANYGYTF.

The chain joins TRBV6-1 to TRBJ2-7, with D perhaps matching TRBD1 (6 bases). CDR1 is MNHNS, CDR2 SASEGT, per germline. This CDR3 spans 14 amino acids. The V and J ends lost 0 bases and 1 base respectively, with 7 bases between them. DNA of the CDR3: TGTGCCAGCAGTGAAGCGACAGGATCCTACGAGCAGTACTTC. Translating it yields CASSEATGSYEQYF.

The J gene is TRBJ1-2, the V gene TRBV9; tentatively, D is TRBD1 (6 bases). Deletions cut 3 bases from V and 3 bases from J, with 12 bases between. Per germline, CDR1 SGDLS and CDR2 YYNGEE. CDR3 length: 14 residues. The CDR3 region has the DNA TGTGCCAGCAGCGCCCGGACAGCCCACTATGGCTACACCTTC. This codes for CASSARTAHYGYTF.

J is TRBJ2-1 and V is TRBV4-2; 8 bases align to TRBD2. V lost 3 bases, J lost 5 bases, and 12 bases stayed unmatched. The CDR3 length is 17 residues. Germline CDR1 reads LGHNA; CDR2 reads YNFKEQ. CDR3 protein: CASSHGGLAGRDNEQFF. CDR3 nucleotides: TGTGCCAGCAGCCATGGCGGCCTAGCGGGTCGGGACAATGAGCAGTTCTTC.

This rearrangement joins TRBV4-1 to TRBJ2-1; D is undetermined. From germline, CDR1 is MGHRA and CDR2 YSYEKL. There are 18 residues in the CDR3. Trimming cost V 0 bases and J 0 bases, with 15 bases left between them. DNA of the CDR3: TGCGCCAGCAGCCAAGACCTAGAGCGTATAAGCTCCTACAATGAGCAGTTCTTC. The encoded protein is CASSQDLERISSYNEQFF.

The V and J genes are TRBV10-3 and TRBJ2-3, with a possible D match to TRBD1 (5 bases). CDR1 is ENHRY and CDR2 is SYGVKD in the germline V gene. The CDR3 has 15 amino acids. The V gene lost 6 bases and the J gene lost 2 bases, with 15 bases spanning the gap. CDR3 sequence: CAIRSTETYTDTQYF. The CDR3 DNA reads TGTGCCATCAGATCGACAGAGACCTACACAGATACGCAGTATTTT.

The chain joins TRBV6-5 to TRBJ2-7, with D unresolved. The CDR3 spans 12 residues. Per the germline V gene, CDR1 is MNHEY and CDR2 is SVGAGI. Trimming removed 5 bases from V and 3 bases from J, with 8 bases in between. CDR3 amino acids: CASSGLNYEQYF. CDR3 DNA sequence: TGTGCCAGCAGTGGCCTTAACTACGAGCAGTACTTC.

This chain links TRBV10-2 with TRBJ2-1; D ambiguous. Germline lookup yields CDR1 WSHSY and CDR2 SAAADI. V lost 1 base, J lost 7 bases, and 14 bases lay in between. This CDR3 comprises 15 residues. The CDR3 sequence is CASSEFLPGSNEQFF. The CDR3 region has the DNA TGCGCCAGCAGTGAGTTCCTACCCGGTTCTAATGAGCAGTTCTTC.